These 29 T cell receptor beta chains share one sample of origin, sequenced in a study of blood T cells in healthy people across ages. Alongside a J-beta primer mix, a sample-barcoded 5' primer served in a second PCR lasting about 7 to 11 cycles. TCRdb reanalysed the 5' RACE reads using MiXCR and keeps one entry per CDR3 protein. The sample shows 600,000 to 1,000,000 distinct CDR3 sequences, around 25% of them seen only once. The same data also went into a second study, on T cells of mothers and their children.

Sequencing used blood. The receptors here all came from a boy aged 5 to 17 in good health.

This clonotype was counted a few times. Without the conserved terminal phenylalanine or tryptophan, this CDR3 likely stems from a read error. The chain uses TRBV7-3 and TRBJ2-7; D is possibly TRBD2 (7 bases). V shed 4 bases and J shed 9 bases, with 22 bases lying between them. Per germline, CDR1 SGHTA and CDR2 FQGTGA. CDR3 length: 15 residues. This chain's CDR3 is CASSYGGGGESRQYL. CDR3 coding DNA: TGTGCCAGCAGCTACGGGGGAGGGGGAGAATCACGGCAGTACCTC.

This clonotype was seen only a few times. This chain uses TRBV6-6 with TRBJ1-5; D unclear. Trimming took off 2 bases at V and 7 bases at J, with 18 bases between the two ends. Germline V CDR1 and CDR2: MNHNY, SVGAGI (reference sequence). The CDR3 spans 16 residues. Here the CDR3 reads CASSYPTMTPRQPQHF. Written as DNA, the CDR3 is TGTGCCAGCAGTTACCCGACAATGACCCCAAGACAGCCCCAGCATTTT.

The CDR3 DNA is TGTGCCAGCAGTTACTCCGTCGGGTACACTGAAGCTTTCTTT. This translates into CASSYSVGYTEAFF. The rearrangement links TRBV6-2 or TRBV6-3 to TRBJ1-1; D ambiguous. CDR1 and CDR2 from the germline V gene are MNHEY and SVGEGT. The CDR3 covers 14 residues. Trimming left V 0 bases short and J 3 bases short, with 8 bases between.

As for this clonotype: One junction end does not reproduce the germline sequence, and a read error may be involved. The J gene is TRBJ2-1, the V gene TRBV7-9; D might be TRBD2 (5 bases). Germline V gives CDR1 SEHNR, CDR2 FQNEAQ (reference sequence). CDR3 length: 15 amino acids. CDR3 sequence: CSSSLEGSPYNEQFF. In DNA, the CDR3 is TGTTCCAGCAGCTTAGAAGGGAGTCCCTACAATGAGCAGTTCTTC.

The rearrangement uses TRBV7-9 and TRBJ2-3; 8 bases fit TRBD2. Germline CDR1 SEHNR, CDR2 FQNEAQ (reference sequence). The length of the CDR3 is 15 residues. The trim removed 5 bases at V and 4 bases at J, leaving 8 bases unmatched. CDR3 residues: CASSPHAGGPDTQYF. In DNA form, the CDR3 reads TGTGCCAGCAGCCCCCACGCGGGGGGCCCAGATACGCAGTATTTT. The full variable domain, its missing parts supplied by reference TRBV7-9 and TRBJ2-3, is DTGVSQNPRHKITKRGQNVTFRCDPISEHNRLYWYRQTLGQGPEFLTYFQNEAQLEKSRLLSDRFSAERPKGSFSTLEIQRTEQGDSAMYLCASSPHAGGPDTQYFGPGTRLTVL.

The chain recombines TRBV7-6 with TRBJ2-5; tentatively, D is TRBD2 (5 bases). There are 15 residues in the CDR3. Germline CDR1 and CDR2: SGHVS and FNYEAQ. Deletions cut 1 base from V and 2 bases from J, with 11 bases between. In DNA, the CDR3 is TGTGCCAGCAGCTTAGTGGGAGAGACTCAAGAGACCCAGTACTTC. It yields the protein CASSLVGETQETQYF.

Concerning this clonotype itself: Its ends do not fully match the called genes, so a read error is possible. This rearrangement joins TRBV12-3 or TRBV12-4 to TRBJ2-5; 7 positions match TRBD2. The CDR3 consists of 17 residues. CDR3: CAGSLFAGAMGQETQYF. CDR3 sequence (DNA): TGTGCCGGCAGTTTGTTTGCGGGAGCAATGGGACAAGAGACCCAGTACTTC.

This clonotype came up a few times. V is TRBV2 and J is TRBJ2-1; weak D call: TRBD2 (5 bases). Germline V CDR1 and CDR2: SNHLY, FYNNEI. The length of the CDR3 is 13 residues. CDR3 bases: TGTGCTATTCCCCCTAGCCCCTACAATGAGCAGTTCTTC. Translated: CAIPPSPYNEQFF.

The chain links TRBV7-9 to TRBJ2-4; D is possibly TRBD2 (6 bases). The ends were cut back, 6 bases at V and 8 bases at J, with 14 bases in the middle. The CDR3 loop spans 13 amino acids. From germline, CDR1 is SEHNR and CDR2 FQNEAQ (reference sequence). As DNA, the CDR3 is TGTGCCAGCAGTCCGGCGGGGTGGGACATTCAGTACTTC. This sequence encodes CASSPAGWDIQYF.

This clonotype has a handful of counts. The chain is built from TRBV5-6 and TRBJ2-5, with D perhaps TRBD2 (5 bases). The CDR3 totals 15 residues. Germline V gene sequence: CDR1 SGHDT, CDR2 YYEEEE. Trimming took 1 base from V and 5 from J, leaving 15 bases between them. The CDR3 DNA follows: TGTGCCAGCAGCTTGACCGGGGATGAGGAGGAGACCCAGTACTTC. Translating gives CASSLTGDEEETQYF. Together with reference TRBV5-6 and TRBJ2-5, the CDR3 gives the full variable domain: DAGVTQSPTHLIKTRGQQVTLRCSPKSGHDTVSWYQQALGQGPQFIFQYYEEEERQRGNFPDRFSGHQFPNYSSELNVNALLLGDSALYLCASSLTGDEEETQYFGPGTRLLVL.

This clonotype showed up just a few times. The rearrangement uses TRBV7-2 and TRBJ2-7, with 7 bases that match TRBD1. Germline V CDR1 and CDR2: SGHTA, FQGNSA. J was trimmed by 3 bases and V by 5 bases; bases with no gene match: 13. The CDR3 runs to 16 residues. The CDR3 sequence is CASSLHAGQAIYEQYF. DNA for the CDR3: TGTGCCAGCAGCCTGCATGCCGGACAGGCGATCTACGAGCAGTACTTC.

In this sample, this clonotype turned up a few times. V is TRBV4-1 and J is TRBJ2-2; the D gene is possibly TRBD2 (6 bases). Per germline, CDR1 MGHRA and CDR2 YSYEKL. The CDR3 spans 15 residues. The V and J ends lost 6 bases and 7 bases respectively, with 18 bases between them. CDR3 sequence reads: CASREVGGKDGELFF. CDR3 DNA: TGCGCCAGCAGAGAAGTCGGGGGAAAGGACGGGGAGCTGTTTTTT.

This clonotype was observed a few times. Given the absence of the conserved phenylalanine or tryptophan at the CDR3 end, a read error is likely. V usage is TRBV28 and J usage is TRBJ2-7; tentatively, D is TRBD1 (6 bases). Trimming took off 3 bases at V and 1 base at J, with 10 bases between the two ends. Germline V gene data show CDR1 as MDHEN and CDR2 as SYDVKM. The CDR3 is made up of 14 amino acids. CDR3 protein: CASSFRDKSYEQYL. The CDR3 DNA sequence: TGTGCCAGCAGTTTTAGGGACAAATCCTACGAGCAGTACCTC.

This clonotype turned up a few times. The genes are TRBV20-1 and TRBJ1-6; a weak D match, TRBD1 (5 bases). CDR1 is DFQATT and CDR2 is SNEGSKA in the germline V gene (reference sequence). The CDR3 covers 14 residues. Trimming took 3 bases from V and 7 from J, leaving 13 bases between them. CDR3 coding DNA: TGCAGTGCTAGGTCAGGGATAGAGAATTCACCCCTCCACTTT. Translated: CSARSGIENSPLHF.

This clonotype was seen more than once but under ten times. An end of the junction does not agree with germline; a read error may underlie this. The V call is TRBV28, the J call TRBJ2-5; D remains ambiguous. This CDR3 contains 12 residues. The germline V gene has CDR1 MDHEN and CDR2 SYDVKM. As DNA, the CDR3 is TGTTCCAGCAGTTGGGATCAAGAGACCCAGTACTTC. It encodes CSSSWDQETQYF.

V gene TRBV7-9 combines with J gene TRBJ2-3, with 7 bases identical to TRBD2. The V gene's germline CDR1 is SEHNR and CDR2 FQNEAQ (reference sequence). Trimming cost V 6 bases and J 0 bases; bases outside gene matches: 15. CDR3 length: 18 residues. CDR3 amino acids: CASRRTARAGQSTDTQYF. The DNA for the CDR3 is TGTGCCAGCAGACGTACCGCCCGAGCGGGGCAAAGCACAGATACGCAGTATTTT.

This clonotype was found a few times. The gene calls are TRBV20-1 and TRBJ2-5; 9 positions agree with TRBD2. The trim removed 0 bases at V and 5 bases at J, leaving 4 bases unmatched. In germline, CDR1 is DFQATT, CDR2 SNEGSKA (reference sequence). This CDR3 has 14 amino acids. The CDR3: CSARDISGGETQYF. For the CDR3, the DNA is TGCAGTGCTAGAGATATTAGCGGGGGCGAGACCCAGTACTTC.

The CDR3: CASSYRQEIEQYF. The CDR3, as DNA: TGTGCCAGCAGTTACCGACAGGAGATCGAGCAGTACTTC. J is TRBJ2-7 and V is TRBV6-5, with D possibly being TRBD1 (6 bases). The CDR3 consists of 13 residues. The V and J ends lost 2 bases and 6 bases respectively, with 11 bases between them. Looked up from germline, CDR1 is MNHEY and CDR2 is SVGAGI.

A word on this clonotype: Germline and junction disagree at one end, which may indicate a read error. The chain recombines TRBV28 with TRBJ2-3; TRBD2 is a possible D gene (5 bases). CDR1 and CDR2 (germline): MDHEN, SYDVKM. This CDR3 comprises 14 residues. The CDR3 reads CASSGPSGTDTQCF. The CDR3 region has the DNA TGTGCCAGCAGTGGCCCGTCGGGAACAGATACACAGTGTTTT.

This clonotype was found a few times. The chain combines TRBV20-1 with TRBJ1-4; TRBD1 matches 7 bases. This CDR3 comprises 15 residues. CDR1 is DFQATT and CDR2 is SNEGSKA in the germline V gene (reference sequence). After removal of 3 bases from V and 3 bases from J, the junction contained 7 bases not matched to a gene. CDR3 nucleotides: TGCAGTGCTAGCCCGGCAGGGGGGGCTAATGAAAAACTGTTTTTT. Amino acids: CSASPAGGANEKLFF.

V usage is TRBV24-1 and J usage is TRBJ2-5, with 8 bases fitting TRBD2. The V gene's germline CDR1 is KGHDR and CDR2 SFDVKD. The CDR3 consists of 17 residues. With V trimmed by 2 bases and J by 2 bases, 9 bases remained unmatched. The CDR3 sequence is CATSDWGPSSGQETQYF. CDR3 nucleotide sequence: TGTGCCACCAGTGATTGGGGCCCCTCTAGCGGGCAAGAGACCCAGTACTTC.

In its sample, this clonotype was seen a few times. The genes are TRBV29-1 and TRBJ2-3, with 8 bases matching TRBD2. Germline CDR1 and CDR2: SQVTM and ANQGSEA. The J segment lost 0 bases and the V segment lost 7 bases, leaving 6 bases of the junction unmatched. The CDR3 has 14 amino acids. The CDR3 bases are TGCAGCGCCCCCGGACTAGCTAGCACAGATACGCAGTATTTT. Residues: CSAPGLASTDTQYF.

The rearrangement joins TRBV7-2 to TRBJ2-7; D is perhaps TRBD2 (6 bases). Trimming left V 1 base short and J 4 bases short, with 14 bases between. The CDR3 has 15 residues. CDR1 and CDR2 from the germline V gene are SGHTA and FQGNSA. The CDR3 protein is CASSLVGAGRYEQYF. The CDR3, as DNA: TGTGCCAGCAGCTTAGTCGGAGCGGGCCGGTACGAGCAGTACTTC.

This clonotype was picked up a small number of times. V usage is TRBV27 and J usage is TRBJ2-5, with 11 positions matching TRBD1. The DNA end is more similar to TRBJ2-7, so the J call may be wrong. CDR1 and CDR2 (germline): MNHEY, SMNVEV (reference sequence). This CDR3 is built from 15 residues. The CDR3 nucleotides are TGTGCCAGCAGCCAAAGGTCCGGGACAGGGGGCGAGCAGTACTTC. Translating gives CASSQRSGTGGEQYF.

The chain employs TRBV24-1 and TRBJ2-1, with D possibly being TRBD2 (6 bases). The CDR3 loop spans 16 amino acids. Per germline, CDR1 KGHDR and CDR2 SFDVKD. Trimming took off 1 base at V and 0 bases at J, with 9 bases between the two ends. In DNA, the CDR3 is TGTGCCACCAGTGATTTCGCGGGATTCTCCTACAATGAGCAGTTCTTC. Its translation: CATSDFAGFSYNEQFF.

This clonotype was detected only a few times. At one end, the junction sequence differs from germline, possibly due to a read error. The V and J genes are TRBV12-3 or TRBV12-4 and TRBJ2-2; tentative D call: TRBD2 (5 bases). The CDR3 loop spans 15 amino acids. The DNA of the CDR3 is TGTGCCAGCAGTTTAGTTCACTCGTACACCGGGGAGCCGTTTTTT. Translated, it gives CASSLVHSYTGEPFF.

This clonotype was observed a few times. The CDR3 bases are TGTGCCAGCAGCCTGGATCCAGGGGGGAGTCAGGCTTTCTTT. Amino acid sequence: CASSLDPGGSQAFF. The rearrangement links TRBV7-2 to TRBJ1-1; 7 positions agree with TRBD1. The CDR3 extends over 14 amino acids. Germline CDR1 and CDR2: SGHTA and FQGNSA. J was trimmed by 11 bases and V by 5 bases; bases with no gene match: 14.

The chain is built from TRBV29-1 and TRBJ1-2; 7 nucleotides match TRBD1. The V gene's germline CDR1 is SQVTM and CDR2 ANQGSEA. Trimming removed 4 bases from V and 2 bases from J; junction bases left unmatched: 7. This CDR3 has 14 amino acids. CDR3 amino acids: CSVVGDRNNYGYTF. The CDR3, as DNA: TGCAGCGTTGTAGGGGACAGAAACAACTATGGCTACACCTTC.

This clonotype has just a few counts. This chain uses TRBV7-2 with TRBJ2-7; 10 bases match TRBD1. With V trimmed by 6 bases and J by 2 bases, 7 bases remained unmatched. Germline-derived CDR1 and CDR2 are SGHTA and FQGNSA. The CDR3 totals 15 residues. The CDR3 nucleotides are TGTGCCAGCAGTTTGGGACAGGGGCTGACCTACGAGCAGTACTTC. This codes for CASSLGQGLTYEQYF.